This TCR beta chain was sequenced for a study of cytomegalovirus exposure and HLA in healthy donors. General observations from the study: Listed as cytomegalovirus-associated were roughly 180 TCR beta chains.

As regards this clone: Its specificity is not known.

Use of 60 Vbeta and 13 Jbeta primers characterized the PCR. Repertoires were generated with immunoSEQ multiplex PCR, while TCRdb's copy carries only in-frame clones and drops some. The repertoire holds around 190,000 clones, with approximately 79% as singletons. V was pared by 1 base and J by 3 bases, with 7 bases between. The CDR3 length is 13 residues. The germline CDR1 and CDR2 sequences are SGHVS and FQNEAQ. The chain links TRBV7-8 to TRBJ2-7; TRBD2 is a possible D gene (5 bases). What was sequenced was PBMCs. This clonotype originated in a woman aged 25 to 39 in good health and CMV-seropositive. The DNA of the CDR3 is TGTGCCAGCAGCTTAGGAGGGTTCTACGAGCAGTACTTC. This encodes CASSLGGFYEQYF. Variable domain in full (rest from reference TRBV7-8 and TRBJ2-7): GAGVSQSPRYKVAKRGQDVALRCDPISGHVSLFWYQQALGQGPEFLTYFQNEAQLDKSGLPSDRFFAERPEGSVSTLKIQRTQQEDSAVYLCASSLGGFYEQYFGPGTRLTVT.